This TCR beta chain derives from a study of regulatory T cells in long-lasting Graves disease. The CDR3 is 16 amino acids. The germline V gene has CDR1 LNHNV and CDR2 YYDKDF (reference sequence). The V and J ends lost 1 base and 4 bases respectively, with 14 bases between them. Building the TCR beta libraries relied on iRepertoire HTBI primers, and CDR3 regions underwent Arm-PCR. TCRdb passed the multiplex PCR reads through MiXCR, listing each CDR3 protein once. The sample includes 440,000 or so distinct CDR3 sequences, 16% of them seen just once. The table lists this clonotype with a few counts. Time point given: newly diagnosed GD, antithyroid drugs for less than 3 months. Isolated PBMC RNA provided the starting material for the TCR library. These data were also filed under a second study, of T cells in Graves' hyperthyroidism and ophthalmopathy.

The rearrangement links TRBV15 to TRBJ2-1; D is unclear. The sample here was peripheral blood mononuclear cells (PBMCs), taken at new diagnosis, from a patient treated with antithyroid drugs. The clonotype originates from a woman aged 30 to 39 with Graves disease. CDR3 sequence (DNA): TGTGCCACCAGCAGAGGTTCCAGCGTAACATACAATGAGCAGTTCTTC. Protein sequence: CATSRGSSVTYNEQFF.